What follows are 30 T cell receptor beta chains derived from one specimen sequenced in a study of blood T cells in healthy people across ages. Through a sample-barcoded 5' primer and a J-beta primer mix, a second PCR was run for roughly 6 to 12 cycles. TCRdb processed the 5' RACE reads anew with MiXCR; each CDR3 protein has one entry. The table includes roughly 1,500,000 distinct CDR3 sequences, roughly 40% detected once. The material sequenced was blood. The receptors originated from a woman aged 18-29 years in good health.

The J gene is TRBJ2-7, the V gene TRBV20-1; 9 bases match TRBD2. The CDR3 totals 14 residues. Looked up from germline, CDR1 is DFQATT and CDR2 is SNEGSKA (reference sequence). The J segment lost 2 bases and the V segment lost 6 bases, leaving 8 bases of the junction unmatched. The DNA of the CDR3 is TGCAGTGCCCCCCCTAGCGGGGTCCCCTACGAGCAGTACTTC. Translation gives CSAPPSGVPYEQYF.

The CDR3 region is CASRGVGSNQPQHF. Written as DNA, the CDR3 is TGTGCCAGCAGGGGAGTGGGGAGCAATCAGCCCCAGCATTTT. The chain carries TRBV7-9 and TRBJ1-5; no reliable D call. Germline-derived CDR1 and CDR2 are SEHNR and FQNEAQ (reference sequence). V lost 6 bases and J 1 base, leaving 10 bases between the germline ends. The CDR3 extends over 14 amino acids.

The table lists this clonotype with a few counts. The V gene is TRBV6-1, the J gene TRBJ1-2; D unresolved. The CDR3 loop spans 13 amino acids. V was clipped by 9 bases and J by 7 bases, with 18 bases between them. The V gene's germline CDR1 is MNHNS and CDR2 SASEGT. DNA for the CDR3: TGTGCCAGTGACAACCTGGCAGCACCTGGCTACACCTTC. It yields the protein CASDNLAAPGYTF.

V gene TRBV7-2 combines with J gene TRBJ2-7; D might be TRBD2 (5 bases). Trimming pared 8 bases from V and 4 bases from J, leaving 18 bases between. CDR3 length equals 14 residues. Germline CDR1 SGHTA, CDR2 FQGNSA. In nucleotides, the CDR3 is TGTGCCAGCCTACGGAGTCGGGATGGTTACGAGCAGTACTTC. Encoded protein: CASLRSRDGYEQYF.

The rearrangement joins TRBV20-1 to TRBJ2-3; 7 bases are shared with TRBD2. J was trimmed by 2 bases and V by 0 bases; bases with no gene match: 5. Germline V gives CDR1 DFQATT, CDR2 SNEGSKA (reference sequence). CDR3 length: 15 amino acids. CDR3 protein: CSARDLREVTDTQYF. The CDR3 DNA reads TGCAGTGCTAGAGATCTCCGGGAGGTCACAGATACGCAGTATTTT.

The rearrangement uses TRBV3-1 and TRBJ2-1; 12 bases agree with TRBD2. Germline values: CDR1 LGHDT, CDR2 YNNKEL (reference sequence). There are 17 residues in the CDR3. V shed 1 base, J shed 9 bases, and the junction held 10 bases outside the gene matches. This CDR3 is CASSQGRTSGKGSEQFF. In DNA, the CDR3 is TGTGCCAGCAGCCAAGGCCGGACTAGCGGGAAGGGAAGTGAGCAGTTCTTC.

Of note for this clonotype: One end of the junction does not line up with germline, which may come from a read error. In DNA form, the CDR3 reads TGTGCCTGGAGTGTAAGGGGGGATCAGACCCAGCATTTT. This translates into CAWSVRGDQTQHF. V and J are TRBV30 and TRBJ1-5, with D perhaps TRBD1 (6 bases). The CDR3 totals 13 residues. Looked up from germline, CDR1 is GTSNPN and CDR2 is SVGIG (reference sequence).

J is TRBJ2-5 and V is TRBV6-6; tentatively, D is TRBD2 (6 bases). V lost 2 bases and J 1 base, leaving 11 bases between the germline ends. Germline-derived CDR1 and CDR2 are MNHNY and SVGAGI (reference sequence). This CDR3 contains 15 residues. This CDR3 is CASSYVGGTQETQYF. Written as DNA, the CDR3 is TGTGCCAGCAGTTACGTCGGCGGGACCCAAGAGACCCAGTACTTC.

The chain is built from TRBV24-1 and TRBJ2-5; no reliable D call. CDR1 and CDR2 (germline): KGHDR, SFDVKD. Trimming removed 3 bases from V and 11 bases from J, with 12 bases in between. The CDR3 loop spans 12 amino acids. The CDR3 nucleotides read TGTGCCACCAGTGATAGGTGGGTTGGTCAGTACTTC. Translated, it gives CATSDRWVGQYF.

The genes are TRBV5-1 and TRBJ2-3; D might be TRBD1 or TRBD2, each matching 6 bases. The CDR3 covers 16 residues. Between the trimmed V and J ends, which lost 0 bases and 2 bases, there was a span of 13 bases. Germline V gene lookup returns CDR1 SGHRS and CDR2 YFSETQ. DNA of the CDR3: TGCGCCAGCAGCTTGGTTCGGGGGCTAAACACAGATACGCAGTATTTT. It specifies CASSLVRGLNTDTQYF.

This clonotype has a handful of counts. The CDR3 sequence: CSTRDRGIYEQYF. The CDR3, as DNA: TGCAGCACCCGGGACAGGGGAATCTACGAGCAGTACTTC. The chain is built from TRBV29-1 and TRBJ2-7, with 10 bases identical to TRBD1. The germline V gene encodes CDR1 SQVTM and CDR2 ANQGSEA. This CDR3 region has 13 residues. Trimming cost V 8 bases and J 3 bases; bases outside gene matches: 7.

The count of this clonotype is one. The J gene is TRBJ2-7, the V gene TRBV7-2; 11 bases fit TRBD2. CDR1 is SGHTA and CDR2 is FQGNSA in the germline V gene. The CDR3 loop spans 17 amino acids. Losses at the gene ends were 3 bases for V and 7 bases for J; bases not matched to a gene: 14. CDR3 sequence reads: CASSFQRTSGRYNEQYF. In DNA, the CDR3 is TGTGCCAGCAGCTTCCAGCGGACTAGCGGGCGATACAATGAGCAGTACTTC.

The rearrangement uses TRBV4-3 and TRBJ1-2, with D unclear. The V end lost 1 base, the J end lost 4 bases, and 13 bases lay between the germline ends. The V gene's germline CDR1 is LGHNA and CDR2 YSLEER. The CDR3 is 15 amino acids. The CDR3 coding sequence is TGCGCCAGCAGCCAAGTTTTAGGACCCTTCTATGGCTACACCTTC. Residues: CASSQVLGPFYGYTF.

The CDR3 coding sequence is TGCAGTGCTGAACTAGCGGGGTCCTACGAGCAGTACTTC. Translating gives CSAELAGSYEQYF. This chain uses TRBV20-1 with TRBJ2-7, with 10 bases identical to TRBD2. The CDR3 length is 13 residues. The V gene end was trimmed by 5 bases and the J gene end by 1 base; junction bases not matched to a gene: 2. Germline V gene data show CDR1 as DFQATT and CDR2 as SNEGSKA (reference sequence).

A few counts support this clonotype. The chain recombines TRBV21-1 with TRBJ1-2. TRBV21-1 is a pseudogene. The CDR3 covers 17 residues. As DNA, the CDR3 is TGTGCCAGCAGCGCAAGGGCCCTAAAAGGGGTCGGGTATGGCTACACCTTC. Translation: CASSARALKGVGYGYTF.

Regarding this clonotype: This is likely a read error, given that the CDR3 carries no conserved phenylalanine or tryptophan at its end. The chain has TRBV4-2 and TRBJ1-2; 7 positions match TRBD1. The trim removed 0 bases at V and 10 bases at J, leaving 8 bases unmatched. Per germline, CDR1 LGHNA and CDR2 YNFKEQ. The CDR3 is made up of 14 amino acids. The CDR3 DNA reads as TGTGCCAGCAGCCAAGATTTAAGACAGGGTCACTACACCATC. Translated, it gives CASSQDLRQGHYTI.

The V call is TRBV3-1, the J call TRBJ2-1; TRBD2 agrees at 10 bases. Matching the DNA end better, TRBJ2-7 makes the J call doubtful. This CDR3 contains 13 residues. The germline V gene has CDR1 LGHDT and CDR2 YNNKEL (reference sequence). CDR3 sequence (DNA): TGTGCCAGCGGGACTAGCGAGTACAATGAGCAGTACTTC. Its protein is CASGTSEYNEQYF.

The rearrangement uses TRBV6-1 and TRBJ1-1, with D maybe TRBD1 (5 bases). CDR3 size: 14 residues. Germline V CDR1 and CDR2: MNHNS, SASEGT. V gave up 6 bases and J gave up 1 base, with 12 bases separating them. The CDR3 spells CASRRDVGNTEAFF. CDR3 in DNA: TGTGCCAGCAGGAGGGACGTAGGGAACACTGAAGCTTTCTTT.

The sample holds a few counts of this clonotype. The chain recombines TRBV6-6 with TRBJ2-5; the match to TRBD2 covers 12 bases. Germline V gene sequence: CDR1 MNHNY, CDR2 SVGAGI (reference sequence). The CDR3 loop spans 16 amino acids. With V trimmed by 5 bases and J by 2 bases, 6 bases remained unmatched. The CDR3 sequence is CASSPRTSGAQETQYF. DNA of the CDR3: TGTGCCAGCAGTCCTCGGACTAGCGGGGCACAAGAGACCCAGTACTTC.

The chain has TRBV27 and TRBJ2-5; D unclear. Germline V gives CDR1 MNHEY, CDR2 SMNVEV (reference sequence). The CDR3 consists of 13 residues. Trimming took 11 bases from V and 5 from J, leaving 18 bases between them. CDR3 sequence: CASAASGWETQYF. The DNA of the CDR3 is TGTGCCTCTGCGGCTTCCGGGTGGGAGACCCAGTACTTC.

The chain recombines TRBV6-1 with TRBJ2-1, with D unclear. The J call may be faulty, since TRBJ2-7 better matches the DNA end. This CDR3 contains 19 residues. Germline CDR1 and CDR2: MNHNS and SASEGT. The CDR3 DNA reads TGTGCCAGCAGTGAAAGAAGAGAGGACGTTTGGAGCTCCTACAATGAGCAGTACTTC. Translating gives CASSERREDVWSSYNEQYF.

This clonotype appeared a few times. CDR3 in amino acids: CASSQSQGDYGYTF. CDR3 nucleotides: TGCGCCAGCAGCCAATCCCAGGGGGACTATGGCTACACCTTC. The V and J genes are TRBV4-1 and TRBJ1-2, with 7 bases fitting TRBD1. The CDR3 covers 14 residues. Germline-derived CDR1 and CDR2 are MGHRA and YSYEKL. After removal of 2 bases from V and 3 bases from J, the junction contained 3 bases not matched to a gene.

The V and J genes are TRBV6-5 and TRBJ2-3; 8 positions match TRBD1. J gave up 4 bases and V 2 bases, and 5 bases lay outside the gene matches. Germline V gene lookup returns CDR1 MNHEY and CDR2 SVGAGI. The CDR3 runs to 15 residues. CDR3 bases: TGTGCCAGCAGTTACGAGGGGGGACAGGCAGATACGCAGTATTTT. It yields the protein CASSYEGGQADTQYF.

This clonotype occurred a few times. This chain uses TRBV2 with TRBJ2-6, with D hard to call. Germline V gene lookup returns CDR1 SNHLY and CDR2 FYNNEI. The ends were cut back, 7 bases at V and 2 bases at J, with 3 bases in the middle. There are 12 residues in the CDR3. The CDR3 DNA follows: TGTGCCAGCATGGCTGGGGCCAACGTCCTGACTTTC. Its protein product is CASMAGANVLTF.

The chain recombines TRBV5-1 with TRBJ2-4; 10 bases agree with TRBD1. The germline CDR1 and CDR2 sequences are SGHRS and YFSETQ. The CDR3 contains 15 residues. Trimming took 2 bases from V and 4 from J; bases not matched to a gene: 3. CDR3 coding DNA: TGCGCCAGCAGCTTAGGACAGGGGGTTAAAAACATTCAGTACTTC. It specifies CASSLGQGVKNIQYF.

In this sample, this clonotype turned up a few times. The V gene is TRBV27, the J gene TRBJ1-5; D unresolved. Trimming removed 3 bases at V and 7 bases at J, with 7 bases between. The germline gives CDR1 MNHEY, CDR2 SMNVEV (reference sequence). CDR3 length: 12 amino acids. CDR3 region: CASSFARQPQHF. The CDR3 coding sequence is TGTGCCAGCAGTTTTGCGAGGCAGCCCCAGCATTTT.

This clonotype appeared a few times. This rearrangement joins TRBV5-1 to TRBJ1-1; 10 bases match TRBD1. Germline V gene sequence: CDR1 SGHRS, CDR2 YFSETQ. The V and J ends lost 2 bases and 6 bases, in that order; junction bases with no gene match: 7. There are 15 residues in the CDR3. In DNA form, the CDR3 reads TGCGCCAGCAGCTTACCCGGGACAGGGGTGGCTGAAGCTTTCTTT. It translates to CASSLPGTGVAEAFF.

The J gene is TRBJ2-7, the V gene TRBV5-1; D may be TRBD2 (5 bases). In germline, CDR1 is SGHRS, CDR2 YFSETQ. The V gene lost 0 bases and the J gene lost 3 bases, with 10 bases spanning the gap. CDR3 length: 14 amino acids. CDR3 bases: TGCGCCAGCAGCTTGGCTCCTAGCCTCTACGAGCAGTACTTC. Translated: CASSLAPSLYEQYF.

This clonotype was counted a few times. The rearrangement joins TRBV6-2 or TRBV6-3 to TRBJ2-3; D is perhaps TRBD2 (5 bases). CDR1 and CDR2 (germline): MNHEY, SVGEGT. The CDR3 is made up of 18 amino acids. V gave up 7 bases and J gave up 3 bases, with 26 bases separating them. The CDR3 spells CASTREPAARRTTDTQYF. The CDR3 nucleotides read TGTGCCAGCACCCGAGAGCCAGCGGCACGGCGGACGACAGATACGCAGTATTTT.

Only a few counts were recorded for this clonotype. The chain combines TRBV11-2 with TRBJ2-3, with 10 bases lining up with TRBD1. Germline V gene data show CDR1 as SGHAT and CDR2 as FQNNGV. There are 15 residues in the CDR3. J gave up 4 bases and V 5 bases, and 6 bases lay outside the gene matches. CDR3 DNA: TGTGCCAGCAGCCCGCGGACAGGGGGATCAGATACGCAGTATTTT. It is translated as CASSPRTGGSDTQYF.